Given below is one T cell receptor (beta chain) in context. Its antigen is unknown. CDR1 GTSNPN and CDR2 SVGIG come from the germline V gene (reference sequence). CDR3 size: 15 residues. Deletions cut 0 bases from V and 6 bases from J, with 12 bases between. The data are from a study of somatic mutations in cytotoxic T cells in rheumatoid arthritis. General study results and limits: About an eighth of the roughly 60 patients had a largest CD8+ clone above 20% of CD8+ cells. Age-matched healthy controls and rheumatoid arthritis patients had CD8+ T-cell clonality that did not differ significantly.

The table came from immunoSEQ multiplex PCR; TCRdb's copy has only in-frame clones and leaves some out. The sample carries fewer than 20,000 clones, around 80% recorded once. The V gene is TRBV30, the J gene TRBJ1-6; tentative D call: TRBD1 (6 bases). The sample was CD8+ T cells sorted from blood. The source of this sequence is a woman aged 50 to 65 with rheumatoid arthritis. CDR3 in DNA: TGTGCCTGGAGTGTAGGGGGACGGATTAATTCACCCCTCCACTTT. This sequence encodes CAWSVGGRINSPLHF.